These T cell receptor beta chains were read from a single sample in a study of human T cells and chemical hapten exposure. TCRdb called the RACE reads again in MiXCR, with one record for every CDR3 protein. Here the sample spans about 57,000 distinct CDR3 sequences, 7% to 10% being singletons. The input for sequencing was whole blood, taken in connection with sensitization to the hapten diphenylcyclopropenone (DPC). The receptors derive from a woman in her 40s with alopecia areata. Some clones in this sample may be carry-over from other donors' samples. CDR3s include the opening cysteine and the closing phenylalanine or tryptophan. A D gene is named only where the DNA matches it firmly. Clone size, where shown, is once, few, many, or a class for clones that have expanded.

v_gene,len,d_gene,j_gene,abundance,CDR3nt,CDR3aa
TRBV28,13,TRBD2,TRBJ2-2,few,TGTGCCCTAGCGGGGGTGAACACCGGGGAGCTGTTTTTT,CALAGVNTGELFF
TRBV7-9,14,TRBD1,TRBJ2-1,.,TGTGCCAGCAGCAGCCCGACAGGGATCGCTGAGCAGTTCTTC,CASSSPTGIAEQFF
TRBV13,16,TRBD1,TRBJ1-2,few,TGTGCCAGCAGCTCCGTCGGACAGGGGCTTTTCTATGGCTACACCTTC,CASSSVGQGLFYGYTF
TRBV9,16,TRBD1,TRBJ1-6,.,TGTGCCAGCAGCGAGGGGACAGAGCCGGCGCATTCACCCCTCCACTTT,CASSEGTEPAHSPLHF
TRBV16,14,.,TRBJ1-5,few,TGTGCCAGCAGGCAGGGACATGGCAATCAGCCCCAGCATTTT,CASRQGHGNQPQHF
TRBV5-1,12,.,TRBJ1-2,.,TGCGCCAGCAGCGAAGTTGGCTATGGCTACACCTTC,CASSEVGYGYTF
TRBV6-5,15,.,TRBJ2-7,many,TGTGCCAGCAGGGGAACAGAGACGAGCTCCTACGAGCAGTACTTC,CASRGTETSSYEQYF
TRBV20-1,16,TRBD1,TRBJ2-5,many,TGCAGTGCGCCCATACTTCCCGGGACAGGGAAAGAGACCCAGTACTTC,CSAPILPGTGKETQYF
TRBV30,15,TRBD1,TRBJ1-1,few,TGTGCCTGGATTCGTTCCGGACAGGGGGCCAAAGAAGCTTTCTTT,CAWIRSGQGAKEAFF
TRBV6-5,13,.,TRBJ2-5,many,TGTGCCAGCATAGGGGGGCAGGTAGAGACCCAGTACTTC,CASIGGQVETQYF
TRBV4-3,15,.,TRBJ2-7,many,TGCGCCAGCAGCCAACAGGACAGCAGTACCTACGAGCAGTACTTC,CASSQQDSSTYEQYF
TRBV3-1,15,TRBD1,TRBJ2-7,few,TGTGCCAGCAGCGGGGACAGGGGGTTGTGGGACGAGCAGTACTTC,CASSGDRGLWDEQYF
TRBV12-3/TRBV12-4,13,TRBD1,TRBJ1-6,few,TGTGCCAGCACCTTCGGGACAGGCCAACCCCTCCACTTT,CASTFGTGQPLHF
TRBV4-3,17,.,TRBJ1-4,many,TGCGCCAGCAGCCAAAGAAAGGCAGGGGCAACTAATGAAAAACTGTTTTTT,CASSQRKAGATNEKLFF
TRBV10-3,13,TRBD1,TRBJ2-2,many,TGTGCCATCAGCACAGGGGCCACCGGGGAGCTGTTTTTT,CAISTGATGELFF
TRBV29-1,11,.,TRBJ1-2,.,TGCAGCGTTGAAGATAGGCCAGACTACACCTTC,CSVEDRPDYTF
TRBV27,10,.,TRBJ2-7,.,TGTGCCGCGGGGTCCTACGAGCAGTACTTC,CAAGSYEQYF
TRBV28,18,TRBD2,TRBJ2-3,few,TGTGCCAGCAGTCGTCAGTTTGGACTAGCGGAATTCACAGATACGCAGTATTTT,CASSRQFGLAEFTDTQYF
TRBV29-1,13,.,TRBJ1-1,many,TGCAGCGTTGTGGCCCGGTCGGGCACTGAAGCTTTCTTT,CSVVARSGTEAFF
TRBV6-5,15,TRBD1,TRBJ2-3,.,TGTGCCAGCAGAAGACGGGGACAGGGCTCGGATACGCAGTATTTT,CASRRRGQGSDTQYF
TRBV7-3,13,.,TRBJ2-6,many,TGTGCCAGCAGCTCCGGAGGGGCCAACGTCCTGACTTTC,CASSSGGANVLTF
TRBV9,13,.,TRBJ2-2,many,TGTGCCAGCAGCCTTCTGAGCGGCGGGGAGCTGTTTTTT,CASSLLSGGELFF
TRBV7-8,14,.,TRBJ2-3,many,TGTGCCAGCAGCCTTTTGAGGTCCACAGATACGCAGTATTTT,CASSLLRSTDTQYF
TRBV18,14,.,TRBJ1-1,many,TGTGCCAGCTCACCACCGAACGGGAACACTGAAGCTTTCTTT,CASSPPNGNTEAFF
TRBV12-3/TRBV12-4,14,TRBD1,TRBJ2-3,.,TGTGCCAGCAGTCCGGACAGGGGTCGGGATACGCAGTATTTT,CASSPDRGRDTQYF
TRBV4-2,20,TRBD2,TRBJ2-7,many,TGTGCCAGCAGCCAAGAAGGGAGCGTCCGAGGGCTAGCGGGGGCCTACGAGCAGTACTTC,CASSQEGSVRGLAGAYEQYF
TRBV11-2,12,.,TRBJ2-5,many,TGTGCCAGTACCCTAGGGGAAGAGACCCAGTACTTC,CASTLGEETQYF
TRBV20-1,14,.,TRBJ2-1,few,TGCAGTGCTTCTGCCGGGACGGACTACAATGAGCAGTTCTTC,CSASAGTDYNEQFF
TRBV12-3/TRBV12-4,15,TRBD2,TRBJ2-5,.,TGTGCCAGCAGTTTTTCCTTGCGGGGGGCGGAGACCCAGTACTTC,CASSFSLRGAETQYF
TRBV12-3/TRBV12-4,14,.,TRBJ1-2,few,TGTGCCAGCAGCCGGGGCCTAGAGGGCTATGGCTACACCTTC,CASSRGLEGYGYTF
TRBV4-2,15,TRBD1,TRBJ1-6,many,TGTGCCAGCAGCCAGGGGGGACAGGGAAATTCACCCCTCCACTTT,CASSQGGQGNSPLHF
TRBV29-1,13,TRBD1,TRBJ2-7,few,TGCAGCGTTATAAGGGCAGGGGGCTACGAGCAGTACTTC,CSVIRAGGYEQYF
TRBV7-2,15,.,TRBJ2-3,.,TGTGCCAGCAGCTGGGGTGTCACTGGCACAGATACGCAGTATTTT,CASSWGVTGTDTQYF
TRBV3-1,14,.,TRBJ2-1,few,TGTGCCAGCAGCCAAGGTTACTATCACAATGAGCAGTTCTTC,CASSQGYYHNEQFF
TRBV5-6,13,.,TRBJ2-1,many,TGTGCCAGCAGCCACGGGACCTACAATGAGCAGTTCTTC,CASSHGTYNEQFF
TRBV7-3,16,TRBD2,TRBJ2-3,many,TGTGCCAGCAGCTTAAGCACGGGGGGGTTCACAGATACGCAGTATTTT,CASSLSTGGFTDTQYF
TRBV12-3/TRBV12-4,13,.,TRBJ1-5,many,TGTGCCAGCAGCTCTGACAGTGGTCAGCCCCAGCATTTT,CASSSDSGQPQHF
TRBV20-1,15,TRBD2,TRBJ2-5,.,TGCAGTGCTCCGTCCGCACTAGCGTCCCAAGAGACCCAGTACTTC,CSAPSALASQETQYF
TRBV29-1,11,TRBD1,TRBJ2-1,.,TGCACCACTACAGGGGTCAATGAGCAGTTCTTC,CTTTGVNEQFF
TRBV7-2,12,.,TRBJ1-1,few,TGTGCCAGCAGCTCCCCATGGGATGAAGCTTTCTTT,CASSSPWDEAFF
TRBV18,14,.,TRBJ2-3,many,TGTGCCAGCTCACCCTCCTCCAACACAGATACGCAGTATTTT,CASSPSSNTDTQYF
TRBV18,15,.,TRBJ1-2,once,TGTGCCAGCTCACCAGACACCTTAGCTAACTATGGCTACACCTTC,CASSPDTLANYGYTF
TRBV20-1,13,.,TRBJ1-5,many,TGCAGTAAACAGGCATTACCCAATCAGCCCCAGCATTTT,CSKQALPNQPQHF
TRBV20-1,13,TRBD1,TRBJ1-1,many,TGCAGTGCTCCGATAAGACAGGGGGGTGAAGCTTTCTTT,CSAPIRQGGEAFF
TRBV6-1,15,TRBD1,TRBJ1-2,.,TGTGCCAGCAGTGAGTACGTGACAGGGCCATATGGCTACACCTTC,CASSEYVTGPYGYTF
TRBV12-3/TRBV12-4,14,TRBD2,TRBJ2-2,few,TGTGCCAGCAGTTACGCGGGGGGGACCGGGGAGCTGTTTTTT,CASSYAGGTGELFF
TRBV20-1,12,.,TRBJ2-1,many,TGCAGCGCGGAGGGATCCTACAATGAGCAGTTCTTC,CSAEGSYNEQFF
TRBV7-9,12,.,TRBJ1-1,few,TGTGCCAGCAGCTTACAGAACACTGAAGCTTTCTTT,CASSLQNTEAFF
TRBV5-1,15,.,TRBJ2-4,many,TGCGCCAGCAGCCCACAGAGTTTAGCCAAAAACATTCAGTACTTC,CASSPQSLAKNIQYF
TRBV12-3/TRBV12-4,14,TRBD1,TRBJ1-1,many,TGTGCCAGCAGTCCGGGACAGGGGAACACTGAAGCTTTCTTT,CASSPGQGNTEAFF
TRBV3-1,12,.,TRBJ2-5,.,TGTGCCAGCAGTCGACAGCCCGGGACCCAGTACTTC,CASSRQPGTQYF
TRBV5-1,15,TRBD1,TRBJ1-2,many,TGCGCCAGCAGCCTACAGGGGGCGACGCGCTATGGCTACACCTTC,CASSLQGATRYGYTF
TRBV7-6,13,TRBD1,TRBJ2-7,many,TGTGCCAGCAGTTGGGACAGGACATACGAGCAGTACTTC,CASSWDRTYEQYF
TRBV4-1,15,.,TRBJ1-4,few,TGCGCCAGCAGCCAAAGGGATCGAACTAATGAAAAACTGTTTTTT,CASSQRDRTNEKLFF